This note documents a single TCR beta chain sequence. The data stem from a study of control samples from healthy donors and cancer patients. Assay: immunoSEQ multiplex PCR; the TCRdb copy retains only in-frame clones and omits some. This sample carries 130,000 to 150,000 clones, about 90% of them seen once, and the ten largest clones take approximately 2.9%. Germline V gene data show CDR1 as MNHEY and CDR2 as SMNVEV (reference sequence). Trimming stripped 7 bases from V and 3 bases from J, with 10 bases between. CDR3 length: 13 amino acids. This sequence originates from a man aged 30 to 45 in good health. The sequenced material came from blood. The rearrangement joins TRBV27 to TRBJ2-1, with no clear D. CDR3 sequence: CASMKLGYNEQFF. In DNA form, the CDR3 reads TGTGCCAGCATGAAGCTCGGCTACAATGAGCAGTTCTTC.